The clone carrying this T cell receptor beta chain was counted between two and nine times. The CDR3 extends over 12 amino acids. V gave up 6 bases and J gave up 7 bases, with 15 bases separating them. The germline gives CDR1 DFQATT, CDR2 SNEGSKA (reference sequence). These data originate in a study of blood T cell repertoires in COVID-19. Study-level information: Material from acute and convalescent COVID-19 was sourced from the United States, Italy and Spain. T cells, B-cell-depleted T cells, or PBMCs supplied cDNA or gDNA.

Per the authors' pipeline: It was from reference gene primer amplification that nucleated cell counts were estimated. Repertoires were generated with immunoSEQ multiplex PCR, while TCRdb's copy carries only in-frame clones and drops some. That table is the source of V, J and clone size, and D and trimming were worked out from the DNA. The top ten hold just under 2% of the sample, which has 140,000 or so clones, 65% to 80% seen once. The chain combines TRBV20-1 with TRBJ1-2, with a possible D match to TRBD1 (6 bases). This clonotype originated in a woman in her sixties or seventies with acute or convalescent COVID-19. Sequencing was done on a sample of peripheral blood. CDR3 sequence: CSASTGMGGYTF. CDR3 nucleotides: TGCAGTGCAAGTACAGGGATGGGTGGCTACACCTTC.